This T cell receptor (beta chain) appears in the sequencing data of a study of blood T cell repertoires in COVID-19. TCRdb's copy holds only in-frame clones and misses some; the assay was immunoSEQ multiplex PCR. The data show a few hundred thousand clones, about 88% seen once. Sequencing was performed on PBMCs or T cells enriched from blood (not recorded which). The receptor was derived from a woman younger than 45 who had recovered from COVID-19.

Written as DNA, the CDR3 is TGTGCCAGCAGCCAAGACCCCAGCCAGGGCTTTAGTTCACCCCTCCACTTT. Amino acid sequence: CASSQDPSQGFSSPLHF. The chain joins TRBV4-2 to TRBJ1-6, with D perhaps matching TRBD1 (5 bases). Between the trimmed V and J ends, which lost 0 bases and 9 bases, there was a span of 18 bases. Germline-derived CDR1 and CDR2 are LGHNA and YNFKEQ. The CDR3 runs 17 residues.